The entry below describes one TCR beta chain. This record comes from a study of cytomegalovirus exposure and HLA in healthy donors. Vbeta (60) and Jbeta (13) primers were used in the PCR. Generated by immunoSEQ multiplex PCR, the TCRdb table keeps only in-frame clones and is missing some. The profile shows around 140,000 clones, 78% of them singletons. Germline assignment: CDR1 LNHDA and CDR2 SQIVND (reference sequence). V was pared by 3 bases and J by 5 bases, with 6 bases of the junction left unmatched. CDR3 size: 16 residues. V usage is TRBV19 and J usage is TRBJ2-1; 11 positions match TRBD2. Sequencing used PBMCs. The TCR was taken from a woman aged 35 to 49 in good health and CMV-seropositive. CDR3 bases: TGTGCCAGTAGTATCGCACTAGCGGGAGAGGACAATGAGCAGTTCTTC. This codes for CASSIALAGEDNEQFF.